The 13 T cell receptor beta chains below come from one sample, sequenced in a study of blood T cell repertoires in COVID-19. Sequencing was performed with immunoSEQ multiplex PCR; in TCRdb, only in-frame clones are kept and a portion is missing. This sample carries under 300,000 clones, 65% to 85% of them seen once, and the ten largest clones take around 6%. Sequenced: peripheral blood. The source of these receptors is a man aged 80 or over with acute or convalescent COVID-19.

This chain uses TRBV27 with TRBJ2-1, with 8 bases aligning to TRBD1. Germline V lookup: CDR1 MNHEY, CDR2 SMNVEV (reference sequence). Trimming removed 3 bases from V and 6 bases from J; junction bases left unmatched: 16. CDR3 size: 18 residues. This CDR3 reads CASSFQGAQGSWANEQFF. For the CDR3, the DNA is TGTGCCAGCAGTTTCCAGGGGGCGCAGGGATCATGGGCCAATGAGCAGTTCTTC.

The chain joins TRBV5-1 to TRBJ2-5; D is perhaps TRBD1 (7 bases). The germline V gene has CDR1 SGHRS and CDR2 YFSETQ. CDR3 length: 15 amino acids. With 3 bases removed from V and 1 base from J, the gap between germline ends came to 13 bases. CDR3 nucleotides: TGCGCCAGCAGCTCGGGGGACAGCCTCCAAGAGACCCAGTACTTC. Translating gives CASSSGDSLQETQYF.

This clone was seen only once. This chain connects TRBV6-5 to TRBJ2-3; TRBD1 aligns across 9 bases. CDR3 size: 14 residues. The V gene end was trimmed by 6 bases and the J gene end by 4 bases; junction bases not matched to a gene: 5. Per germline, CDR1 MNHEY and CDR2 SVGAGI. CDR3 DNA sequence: TGTGCCAGCAGCCCGGGACAGGGCGCAGATACGCAGTATTTT. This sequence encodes CASSPGQGADTQYF.

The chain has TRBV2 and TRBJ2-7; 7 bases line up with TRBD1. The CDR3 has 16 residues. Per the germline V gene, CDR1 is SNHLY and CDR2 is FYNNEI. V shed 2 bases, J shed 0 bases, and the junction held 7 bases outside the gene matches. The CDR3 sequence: CASSETTGPYSYEQYF. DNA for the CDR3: TGTGCCAGCAGTGAAACGACAGGGCCGTACTCCTACGAGCAGTACTTC.

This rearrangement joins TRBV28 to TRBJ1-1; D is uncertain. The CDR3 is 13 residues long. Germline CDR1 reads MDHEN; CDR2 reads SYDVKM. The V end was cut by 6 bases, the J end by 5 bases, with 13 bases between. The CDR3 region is CASSRNRGTEAFF. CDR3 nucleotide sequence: TGTGCCAGCAGCCGAAATAGAGGTACTGAAGCTTTCTTT.

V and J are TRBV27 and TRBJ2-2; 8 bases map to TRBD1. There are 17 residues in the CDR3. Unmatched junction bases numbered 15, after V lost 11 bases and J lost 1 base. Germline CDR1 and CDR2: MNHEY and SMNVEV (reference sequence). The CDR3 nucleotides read TGTGCCGGCCCTACGACAGGGGCAGATCGGAACACCGGGGAGCTGTTTTTT. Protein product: CAGPTTGADRNTGELFF.

CDR3 loop: CASSSTFGGTEAFF. The CDR3 nucleotides read TGCGCCAGCAGCTCGACCTTCGGCGGCACTGAAGCTTTCTTT. V and J are TRBV5-1 and TRBJ1-1; D remains ambiguous. Trimming took 3 bases from V and 4 from J, leaving 13 bases between them. Germline assignment: CDR1 SGHRS and CDR2 YFSETQ. The CDR3 loop spans 14 amino acids.

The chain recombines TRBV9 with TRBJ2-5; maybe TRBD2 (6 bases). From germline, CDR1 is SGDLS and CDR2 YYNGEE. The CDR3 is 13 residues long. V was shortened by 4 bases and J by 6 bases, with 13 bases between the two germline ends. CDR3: CASSPSGRQTQYF. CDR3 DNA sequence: TGTGCCAGCAGCCCCAGCGGGCGTCAGACCCAGTACTTC.

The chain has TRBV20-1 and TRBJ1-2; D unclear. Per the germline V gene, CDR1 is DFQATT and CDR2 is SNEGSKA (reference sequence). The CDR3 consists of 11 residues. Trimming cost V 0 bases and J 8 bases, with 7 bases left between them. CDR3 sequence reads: CSAREIPGYTF. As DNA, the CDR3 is TGCAGTGCTAGAGAAATCCCGGGCTACACCTTC.

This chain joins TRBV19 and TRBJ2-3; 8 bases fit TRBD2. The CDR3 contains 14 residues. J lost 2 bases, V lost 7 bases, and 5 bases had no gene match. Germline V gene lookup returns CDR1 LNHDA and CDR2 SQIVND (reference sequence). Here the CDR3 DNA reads TGTGCCAGTAAAGGACTAGCAATCACAGATACGCAGTATTTT. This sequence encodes CASKGLAITDTQYF.

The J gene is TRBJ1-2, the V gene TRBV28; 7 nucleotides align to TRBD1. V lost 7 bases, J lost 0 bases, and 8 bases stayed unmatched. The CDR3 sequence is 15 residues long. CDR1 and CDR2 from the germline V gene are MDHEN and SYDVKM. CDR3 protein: CASKPRDRANYGYTF. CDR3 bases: TGTGCCAGCAAACCCCGGGACAGAGCTAACTATGGCTACACCTTC.

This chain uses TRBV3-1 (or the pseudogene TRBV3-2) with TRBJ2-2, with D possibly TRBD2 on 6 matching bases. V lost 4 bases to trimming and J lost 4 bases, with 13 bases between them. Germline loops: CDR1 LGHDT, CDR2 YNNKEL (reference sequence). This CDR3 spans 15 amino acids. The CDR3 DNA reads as TGTGCCAGCAGCCTAGGCGGCGGGATCACCGGGGAGCTGTTTTTT. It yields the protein CASSLGGGITGELFF.

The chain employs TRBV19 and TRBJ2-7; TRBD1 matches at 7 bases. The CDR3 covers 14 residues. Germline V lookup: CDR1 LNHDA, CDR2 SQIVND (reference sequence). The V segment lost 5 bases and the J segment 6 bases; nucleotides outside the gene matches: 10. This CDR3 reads CASSVRQGWVEQYF. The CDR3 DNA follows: TGTGCCAGTAGTGTAAGACAGGGATGGGTCGAGCAGTACTTC.